This T cell receptor (beta chain) emerged from a study of cytomegalovirus exposure and HLA in healthy donors (TCRdb year 2017). With respect to the entire study: In an earlier analysis of some 550 of the donors, under 300 Gb of sequence data and approximately 100 million unique TCR beta sequences from 180 million or so T cells were reported. Around 330 gigabases of sequencing data and approximately 92 million unique TCR sequences made up an early release that covered approximately 620 HLA-typed donors. Of the 300 to 500 genotyped donors, less than 90% were placed in the genetic ancestry cluster associated with self-reported Caucasian donors. The aim of the study was to test whether cataloging public T cell receptors could identify signatures of past pathogen exposure. The study used immunosequencing to profile the T cell repertoires of 600 to 850 subjects and linked those repertoires to cytomegalovirus serostatus. Along with the 666-subject first cohort, a separate validation cohort of over 90 different subjects was used. To predict cytomegalovirus infection status, the study brought together high-throughput TCR immunosequencing, statistical association of individual TCRs with disease status, and machine learning. A later analysis re-analyzed previously published TCR beta repertoires from 666 donors and added high-resolution HLA genotyping to study TCR occurrence patterns. The later analysis used no new phenotypic data to find candidate immune exposures, relying instead on TCR beta sequences and their occurrence across donors. An earlier analysis of some 600 of the donors applied high-throughput TCR beta sequencing to assess whether each TCR beta V gene segment acted as functional or pseudogenic. Donor age, sex, ethnicity and CMV serostatus were collected together with the repertoire data. A later genetic analysis used genome-wide SNP genotypes for about three fifths of the 666 donors, treating that subset as a discovery cohort. Every repertoire in the discovery cohort had been generated on one and the same sequencing platform. Class I and class II HLA loci were covered by the typing at four-digit resolution. Typing coverage varied by locus: 629-630 donors for A, B, C, DRB1 and DQB1; 500 to 550 for DQA1; more than 600 for DPA1; about 450 for DPB1. Four to six DR-DQ haplotypes were handled as single units for association and clustering, since linkage in the cohort was strong. Across approximately 420 genotyped donors of the cohort, an average of about 220,000 unique TCR beta nucleotide sequences per donor were sequenced, and 15% to 20% of those sequences were non-productive. The research as a whole found: The sequencing pipeline was judged likely to have produced a cluster of highly shared sequence variants as a technical artifact. A later genetic analysis reported fewer N-insertions in productive TCRs among donors in an Asian-associated ancestry cluster than the roughly 700-donor mean. An association between a missense DCLRE1C variant and V-gene and J-gene trimming of TCR beta chains was found in a later genetic analysis and replicated in an independent cohort. According to a later analysis, TCR association rates differed among HLA loci, with DRB1 alleles showing the most associated TCRs and HLA-C alleles showing the fewest. In a later analysis, some 17,000 TCR beta sequences were associated with specific HLA alleles at a false discovery rate of 0.05. A later analysis found that most CMV-associated TCR beta chains appeared HLA-restricted, with HLA associations seemingly driven largely by CMV exposure. It was suggested by the authors that the approach could potentially be generalized to other disease states and immunological phenotypes. The 87-base-pair reads could not distinguish some IMGT-functional V segments, including TRBV6-2 and TRBV6-3, so those segments were excluded. Because HLA typing was missing for some donors at each locus, association tests included only the typed subset. According to a later analysis, parvovirus B19, influenza, CMV and Epstein-Barr virus appeared linked to several top co-occurrence clusters. Cytomegalovirus status was reported to be diagnosed by the classifier with high specificity and sensitivity in both the original and validation cohorts. Strong co-occurrence of HLA alleles, especially DR and DQ, made assigning TCR associations to individual alleles difficult. The cohort was sequenced for TCR beta chains only, and without alpha or paired-chain data the features that could be detected were limited. Correlated functional status among segregating V segments might reflect linkage disequilibrium, but an unknown experimental factor could not be ruled out. A few of the identified cytomegalovirus-associated TCR beta chains were confirmed in vitro to be specific for cytomegalovirus antigens. Most TCR sequences were seen in very few donors, while some public TCRs were found in many individuals. For the cohort, immune exposure information was limited to CMV serostatus. In an earlier analysis of around 500 of the donors, most TCR beta V segments appeared in productive rearrangements about 87% or about 30% of the time, broadly matching IMGT annotations. The study listed 150 to 200 TCR beta chains as associated with cytomegalovirus. In a later analysis, HLA-associated TCR beta chains were found to be more clonally expanded and to have lower generation probabilities than equally common non-associated chains. Because counts were too low, about 15 rarely observed V segments, including chromosome 9 orphons, were left out of the earlier analysis of 500 to 650 of the donors. The presence/absence analyses assumed that sequencing depth was roughly uniform across donors, and that assumption may not be true. A further reported finding was that TCR beta sequences accurately predicted the HLA-A and HLA-B alleles for most subjects in the first cohort.

The cohort was made up of under 800 healthy bone marrow donors. At the time of sampling, every cohort member was nominally healthy, though immune exposures that went unrecorded were likely present. The donor tested CMV seronegative, placing the donor among the 350 or so seronegative members of the cohort. Each donor provided a peripheral blood sample, and peripheral blood mononuclear cells were used for TCR beta sequencing. Genomic DNA extraction from the blood cell samples was performed with the Qiagen DNeasy Blood Extraction Kit. Measured from the cysteine to the phenylalanine, the CDR3 is 17 residues long. Only the CDR3 region is kept as DNA, spanning 51 bases read in frame from base 1. CDR1 and CDR2, looked up from the germline V gene, are MDHEN and SYDVKM. For this chain, trimming is 3 bases at the V end and 2 bases at the J end, and the number of junction bases without a gene match is 9. The library relied on the immunoSEQ multiplex PCR assay. For the multiplex PCR, a mixture combining 60 forward primers for TCR Vbeta segments and 13 reverse primers for TCR Jbeta segments was used. The CDR3 region of rearranged TCR beta genes was amplified from genomic DNA by a multiplex PCR assay. On the Illumina HiSeq System, the amplified TCR beta libraries were sequenced as 87-base-pair reads. As for the original processing: In a later analysis, roughly 80 million unique TCR beta chains were counted across the 690 or so repertoires, and approximately 9.9 million of these chains were shared by at least two donors. A nearest-neighbor algorithm error-corrected the raw reads and collapsed the reads into unique sequences, merging closely related sequences to remove PCR and sequencing errors. CDR3 sequences were aligned to IMGT reference sequences to assign V, D and J gene segments. For a sequence to be retained, a match of at least six nucleotides was required to both a V gene segment and a J gene segment. Rearrangements were called productive when the CDR3 lacked stop codons and stayed in frame with V and J; all others were non-productive. Following IMGT convention, CDR3 was defined as the stretch from the second conserved V-encoded cysteine to the conserved J-encoded phenylalanine. Sequences without an unambiguous match to a single V gene segment were excluded from the earlier analysis of several hundred of the donors. In an earlier analysis of some 590 of the donors, a V segment was called functional when productive rearrangements were above 56.7%, and segregating when the standard deviation between donors exceeded 5%. To diagnose cytomegalovirus status from the catalog of TCR beta chain sequences, a statistical classification framework was built. In a later analysis, TCR nucleotide sequences were compared against IMGT/GENE-DB human TR gene sequences so that V and J genes could be assigned. Using the TCRdist pipeline, a later analysis assigned CDR3 sequences along with most-parsimonious VDJ recombination scenarios. In a later analysis, every TCR beta chain was defined by the combination of its CDR3 amino acid sequence and its V-gene family, and reads without a unique V-gene family were dropped. In a later analysis, around 650 highly shared, low-generation-probability nucleotide sequences were removed to address suspected cross-contamination and a sequencing artifact. A later analysis calculated a clonal expansion index for each public chain from normalized within-repertoire ranks of inferred template counts. In a later analysis, generation probabilities were computed using a VDJ recombination model fitted to out-of-frame rearrangements, and the results were checked against IGoR. A later analysis scored TCR-TCR, TCR-HLA and TCR-CMV co-occurrence with hypergeometric tests, applying a repertoire-size bias correction to TCR pairs. To estimate false discovery rates, a later analysis permuted the HLA or CMV assignments 20 times. In a later analysis, co-occurring TCRs were grouped with DBSCAN, and TCRdist sequence similarity was added when clustering was performed within HLA-allele-positive subsets. For co-occurrence clustering, repertoires with fewer than 30,000 or more than 120,000 public chains were excluded, along with roughly 5 repertoires with anomalous nucleotide sharing. The source is immuneACCESS, and TCRdb retained only in-frame sequences with V and J called. Part of the clones is not carried over; for the studies checked, unresolved V genes explain less than half of this, and the remainder is unexplained. For V, J and clone size, that table is used; D and trimming come from the DNA. The sample profile shows 95,000 to 150,000 clones; 75% to 90% of them were found once. The ten most abundant clones make up under 0.3% of the sample.

This clone was recorded only once. The antigen it recognizes is unknown. No much larger clone exists at a distance of one base, and base qualities are not known. Sequenced material: PBMCs. The chain is made from TRBV28 and TRBJ2-2; TRBD1 lines up with 7 middle nucleotides. The sequence derives from a man between 50 and 59 years old in good health and CMV-seronegative. Here is the DNA: TGTGCCAGCAGTTTTTCCCTTGGACAGGCTAACACCGGGGAGCTGTTTTTT. Its amino acids are CASSFSLGQANTGELFF.